This T cell receptor (beta chain) appears in the sequencing data of a study of identifying expanded T cells in peripheral blood. Study-wide findings and caveats: Roughly two-week clone count variance significantly increased as total template count grew. Over about two and four weeks, about 15 and 18 clones changed, versus around 1.2 between replicates.

Some clones are missing from TCRdb's copy, which holds only in-frame ones; the method was immunoSEQ multiplex PCR. The repertoire consists of 75,000 to 90,000 clones, with around 90% occurring once and the leading ten covering 7.3%. During the collection period, no donor immune events like infections were recorded. CDR3 length: 18 residues. Concerning this clone: The antigen is undetermined.

The receptor's source is a person aged 18 to 70 in good health. Sequenced material: blood. This sequence joins TRBV21-1 and TRBJ1-5; the D call of TRBD1 is as the table states it, not checked on the DNA. TRBV21-1 is labeled a pseudogene. For the CDR3, the DNA is TGTGCCAGCACCCCTCGACAGGGCGCCATCGATAGCAATCAGCCCCAGCATTTT. Translation gives CASTPRQGAIDSNQPQHF.